This T cell receptor beta chain stems from a study of blood T cell repertoires in COVID-19. Study-level background: Collection of acute and convalescent COVID-19 samples took place in the United States, Italy and Spain. Sample material is recorded as cDNA or gDNA derived from T cells, B-cell-depleted T cells, or PBMCs.

From germline, CDR1 is MNHEY and CDR2 SVGAGI. V was clipped by 6 bases and J by 6 bases; unmatched bases: 4. The CDR3 is 14 residues long. Participants reported their clinical history, and cohort assignment relied on those reports. Original data processing: Amplification from reference gene primers served as the basis for estimated nucleated cell counts. TCRdb keeps only in-frame clones here, not all; method: immunoSEQ multiplex PCR. D and trimming were read from the DNA, whereas the V and J calls and clone size are those reported in that table. The profile covers some 210,000 clones, with approximately 80% appearing a single time and about 4% taken by the ten largest.

The TCR comes from a man aged 30 to 39 with acute COVID-19. This chain connects TRBV6-5 to TRBJ1-6; 8 bases map to TRBD1. Sequences were obtained from PBMCs or T cells enriched from blood (not recorded which). The DNA for the CDR3 is TGTGCCAGCAGCCGTGGACAGGGTAATTCACCCCTCCACTTT. Its protein is CASSRGQGNSPLHF.